Listed below are T cell receptor beta chains from one sample, sequenced in a study of T cells in Graves' hyperthyroidism and ophthalmopathy. TCRdb analysed the multiplex PCR reads with MiXCR anew, one entry per CDR3 protein. The table records 750,000 to 950,000 distinct CDR3 sequences, more than 30% of them present only once. Material for sequencing was blood. Receptor source: a young man with Graves' hyperthyroidism. Each CDR3 is given with its conserved first and last residue. A D gene is named only where the DNA matches it firmly. Some rows mark clone size as missing; the rest say once, few, many or name a class of expanded clone.

V	D	size	J	CDR3	DNA
TRBV5-1	TRBD2	NA	TRBJ2-2	CASSVLAGDAGELFF	TGCGCCAGCAGCGTCCTAGCGGGAGACGCCGGGGAGCTGTTTTTT
TRBV10-3	NA	many	TRBJ1-5	CAISERGNQPQHF	TGTGCCATCAGTGAGAGAGGCAATCAGCCCCAGCATTTT
TRBV29-1	TRBD1	few	TRBJ1-2	CSVDRGFF	TGCAGCGTTGACAGGGGGTTCTTC
TRBV10-3	TRBD1	few	TRBJ2-7	CAISGDSSRYEQYF	TGTGCCATCAGTGGGGACAGTTCAAGATACGAGCAGTACTTC
TRBV7-3	NA	NA	TRBJ1-3	CASSLNPGYGNTIYF	TGTGCCAGCAGCCTCAACCCGGGATATGGAAACACCATATATTTT
TRBV10-3	NA	NA	TRBJ1-5	CAREGFYSNQPQHF	TGTGCTAGAGAAGGGTTTTATAGCAATCAGCCCCAGCATTTT
TRBV20-1	TRBD2	NA	TRBJ2-3	CSARLGTSAGTQYF	TGCAGTGCTAGACTCGGGACTAGCGCTGGTACGCAGTATTTT
TRBV5-6	NA	few	TRBJ1-6	CASSLQLHPSPLHF	TGTGCCAGCAGCTTACAGCTCCATCCTTCACCCCTCCACTTT
TRBV20-1	TRBD1	few	TRBJ2-7	CSARAQDRGLDEQYF	TGCAGTGCTAGAGCCCAAGACAGGGGCCTGGACGAGCAGTACTTC
TRBV9	TRBD1	many	TRBJ2-7	CASSGDRGSYEQYF	TGTGCCAGCAGCGGCGACAGGGGGTCCTACGAGCAGTACTTC
TRBV7-2	NA	NA	TRBJ2-5	CASRPTRSGETQYF	TGTGCCAGCAGACCTACTCGATCGGGGGAGACCCAGTACTTC
TRBV7-2	TRBD1	NA	TRBJ2-5	CASSGGQGIQPQYF	TGTGCCAGCAGCGGCGGACAGGGGATTCAGCCCCAGTACTTC
TRBV19	NA	NA	TRBJ2-7	CASSIDGLSQFYEQYF	TGTGCCAGTAGTATAGATGGACTTTCACAGTTCTACGAGCAGTACTTC
TRBV10-3	NA	NA	TRBJ1-1	CAISDLGGGGNTEAFF	TGTGCCATCAGTGACCTCGGGGGGGGAGGCAACACTGAAGCTTTCTTT
TRBV10-3	NA	once	TRBJ1-6	CAISQDSARSYNSPLHF	TGTGCCATCAGCCAAGATTCTGCGAGGTCCTATAATTCACCACTCCACTTT
TRBV7-6	TRBD1	many	TRBJ1-1	CASSLGTGEGNTEAFF	TGTGCCAGCAGCTTAGGGACAGGGGAAGGGAACACTGAAGCTTTCTTT
TRBV2	NA	NA	TRBJ2-2	CASSDPGEIGTGELFF	TGTGCCAGCAGTGATCCGGGGGAAATCGGTACCGGGGAGCTGTTTTTT
TRBV7-9	TRBD2	NA	TRBJ2-6	CASSQVGLAGVILSGANVLTF	TGTGCCAGCAGCCAGGTTGGACTAGCGGGAGTCATCCTCTCTGGGGCCAACGTCCTGACTTTC
TRBV7-9	TRBD1	NA	TRBJ2-2	CASSLGVPGQGASGELFF	TGTGCCAGCAGCTTAGGAGTCCCGGGACAGGGGGCGAGCGGGGAGCTGTTTTTT
TRBV27	NA	NA	TRBJ1-2	CASSFASSTNYGYTF	TGTGCCAGCAGTTTCGCGAGCTCCACAAACTATGGCTACACCTTC
TRBV20-1	NA	NA	TRBJ2-5	CSARLSNQETQYF	TGCAGTGCTAGGTTGAGTAACCAAGAGACCCAGTACTTC
TRBV15	TRBD2	NA	TRBJ2-5	CATSSPSWGSGRKETQYF	TGTGCCACCAGCAGTCCCTCTTGGGGTAGCGGGAGGAAAGAGACCCAGTACTTC
TRBV9	NA	many	TRBJ2-7	CASSGPTDEQYF	TGTGCCAGCAGCGGCCCGACCGACGAGCAGTACTTC
TRBV7-9	NA	many	TRBJ1-2	CASSLGTGFYGYTF	TGTGCCAGCAGCTTAGGCACAGGGTTCTATGGCTACACCTTC
TRBV29-1	NA	once	TRBJ2-6	CSVRTAGANVLTF	TGCAGCGTTCGGACAGCTGGGGCCAACGTCCTGACTTTC
TRBV7-6	NA	many	TRBJ2-7	CASSLYSGSDEQYF	TGTGCCAGCAGCTTATATTCAGGGAGCGACGAGCAGTACTTC
TRBV6-2/TRBV6-3	NA	NA	TRBJ2-2	CASSGAGQTGWMFF	TGTGCCAGCAGCGGGGCGGGGCAGACAGGATGGATGTTTTTT
TRBV5-4	NA	few	TRBJ1-1	CASSLVTGPAFF	TGTGCCAGCAGCTTGGTCACAGGCCCAGCTTTCTTT
TRBV5-1	TRBD1	NA	TRBJ2-7	CASTLMTGPYEQYF	TGCGCCAGCACCCTCATGACAGGGCCCTACGAGCAGTACTTC
TRBV25-1	NA	NA	TRBJ1-1	CASSPSGSLDTEAFF	TGTGCCAGCTCACCATCAGGGAGTTTGGACACTGAAGCTTTCTTT
TRBV15	TRBD1	many	TRBJ2-7	CATSIGRDRHSYEQYF	TGTGCCACCAGCATCGGTAGGGACAGGCACTCCTACGAGCAGTACTTC
TRBV25-1	NA	NA	TRBJ1-1	CASSARDGRLNTEAFF	TGTGCCAGCAGTGCTAGAGATGGACGATTGAACACTGAAGCTTTCTTT
TRBV25-1	NA	NA	TRBJ2-5	CASLGRFQETQYF	TGTGCCAGCTTAGGGCGGTTCCAAGAGACCCAGTACTTC
TRBV7-9	NA	NA	TRBJ1-1	CASRHEGLGTEAFF	TGTGCCAGCAGGCACGAGGGTTTGGGCACTGAAGCTTTCTTT
TRBV5-4	TRBD1	many	TRBJ2-5	CASSSGQTQETQYF	TGTGCCAGCAGCTCGGGACAGACCCAAGAGACCCAGTACTTC
TRBV7-2	NA	few	TRBJ2-7	CASSFRSGRAYEQYF	TGTGCCAGCAGCTTTAGATCGGGACGGGCCTACGAGCAGTACTTC
TRBV13	TRBD1	few	TRBJ1-1	CASSGRTGGMNTEAFF	TGTGCCAGCAGCGGGAGGACAGGGGGGATGAACACTGAAGCTTTCTTT
TRBV29-1	TRBD1	NA	TRBJ2-7	CSFPGQGSNEQYF	TGCAGCTTTCCGGGACAGGGGAGCAACGAGCAGTACTTC
TRBV5-1	TRBD1	many	TRBJ2-7	CASSLGQGFDEQYF	TGCGCCAGCAGCTTGGGACAGGGATTTGACGAGCAGTACTTC
TRBV10-3	TRBD2	many	TRBJ2-7	CAISRGLVLAYEQYF	TGTGCCATCAGTCGTGGACTAGTACTAGCCTACGAGCAGTACTTC
TRBV10-2	NA	NA	TRBJ2-7	CASSSGTAGYEQYF	TGCGCCAGCAGTTCCGGGACGGCAGGCTACGAGCAGTACTTC
TRBV10-3	TRBD2	many	TRBJ2-5	CAISRGGSETQYF	TGTGCCATCAGCCGGGGGGGCTCTGAGACCCAGTACTTC
TRBV4-1	NA	NA	TRBJ1-6	CASSQVFGPINSPLHF	TGCGCCAGCAGCCAAGTCTTCGGACCGATCAATTCACCCCTCCACTTT
TRBV7-2	NA	NA	TRBJ2-7	CASSQGVGSSYEQYF	TGCGCCAGCAGCCAGGGCGTGGGAAGCTCCTACGAGCAGTACTTC
TRBV12-3/TRBV12-4	NA	NA	TRBJ2-5	CASSHDPLQETQYF	TGTGCCAGCAGCCATGACCCTTTACAAGAGACCCAGTACTTC
TRBV19	TRBD1	many	TRBJ1-2	CASSRTGEIYGYTF	TGTGCCAGTAGTAGGACAGGCGAGATCTATGGCTACACCTTC
TRBV20-1	NA	NA	TRBJ1-3	CSAFEHSSGNTIYF	TGCAGTGCTTTCGAACACAGCTCTGGAAACACCATATATTTT
TRBV2	NA	NA	TRBJ1-5	CASKLGASQPQHF	TGTGCCAGCAAGTTAGGGGCCTCTCAGCCCCAGCATTTT